This T cell receptor (beta chain) was found in a study of cytomegalovirus exposure and HLA in healthy donors. Whole-study findings and limits: The CMV antigen specificity of a few CMV-associated chains was confirmed through in vitro analysis.

V lost 2 bases to trimming and J lost 0 bases; unmatched junction nucleotides: 4. Looked up from germline, CDR1 is SGHTS and CDR2 is YDEGEE. The CDR3 spans 15 residues. About this clone itself: The antigen remains undetermined.

Use of 60 Vbeta and 13 Jbeta primers characterized the PCR. The protocol was immunoSEQ multiplex PCR, while the TCRdb copy is restricted to in-frame clones and leaves out a portion. The sample holds some 150,000 clones, around a tenth seen once. V gene TRBV5-8 combines with J gene TRBJ2-7; 8 positions match TRBD1. The sequence was obtained from a male donor in good health and CMV-seronegative. Sequenced material: PBMCs. The CDR3 DNA reads as TGTGCCAGCAGCTTCGGGACAGGCTACTCCTACGAGCAGTACTTC. Protein sequence: CASSFGTGYSYEQYF.